What follows describes a single TCR beta chain. Its target is not known. Sample numbers ranged from 1 to 8 per patient, encompassing pretreatment and on-treatment collections. The V segment lost 5 bases and the J segment 6 bases; nucleotides outside the gene matches: 6. The germline V gene has CDR1 SGHTA and CDR2 FQGNSA. This CDR3 contains 15 residues. This entry belongs to a study of PD-L1 blockade in urothelial cancer. Repertoires were generated with immunoSEQ multiplex PCR, while TCRdb's copy carries only in-frame clones and drops some. The data show approximately 65,000 clones, approximately 91% seen once. Study outcomes and limitations: When pretreatment blood TCR clonality was below the median, it predicted better survival.

The chain links TRBV7-2 to TRBJ2-3; 12 bases agree with TRBD1. This material consisted of PBMCs, taken around atezolizumab (anti-PD-L1) treatment. The receptor was derived from a man aged 60 to 75 with urothelial cancer. The DNA of the CDR3 is TGTGCCAGCAGCCTAGGGACAGGGGGCTTGGATACGCAGTATTTT. Translating it yields CASSLGTGGLDTQYF.